This T cell receptor (beta chain) is from a study of shared clonotypes between healthy human individuals. With regard to this clone: The sample carries other DNA sequences with the same CDR3.

The CDR3 is made up of 12 amino acids. The V gene's germline CDR1 is SGHAT and CDR2 FQNNGV. Trimming left V 1 base short and J 7 bases short, with 8 bases between. For each subset, genomic DNA was distributed in equal portions over several immunoSEQ plates. Produced via immunoSEQ multiplex PCR; TCRdb's table is partial and in-frame only. The data show millions of clones, roughly nine tenths seen once. Nashville, Tennessee was home to all donors, each a Caucasian adult. The TCR sequence derives from a man between 18 and 35 years old in good health. This sequence joins TRBV11-2 and TRBJ2-7, with unresolved D. The sample was naive CD4+ T cells sorted from blood. Subset denoted: CD45RA+ positively selected. The CDR3 loop is CASSLGGVEQYF. The CDR3 nucleotides read TGTGCCAGCAGCTTAGGGGGTGTAGAGCAGTACTTC.